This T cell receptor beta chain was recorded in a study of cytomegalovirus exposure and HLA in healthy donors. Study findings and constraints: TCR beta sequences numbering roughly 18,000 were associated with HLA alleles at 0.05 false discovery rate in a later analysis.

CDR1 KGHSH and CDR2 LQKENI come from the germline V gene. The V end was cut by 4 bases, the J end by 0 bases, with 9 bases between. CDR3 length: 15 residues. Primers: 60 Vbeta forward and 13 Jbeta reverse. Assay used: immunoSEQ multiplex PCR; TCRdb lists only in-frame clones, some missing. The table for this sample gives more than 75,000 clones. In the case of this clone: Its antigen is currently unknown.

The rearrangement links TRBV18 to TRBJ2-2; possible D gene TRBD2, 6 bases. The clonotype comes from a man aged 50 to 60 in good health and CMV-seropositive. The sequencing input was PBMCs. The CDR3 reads CASSLRRANTGELFF. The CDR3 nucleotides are TGTGCCAGCTCACTGCGGAGGGCGAACACCGGGGAGCTGTTTTTT.